The rows below give T cell receptor beta chains drawn from one sample of a study of T cells after yellow fever vaccination. Using its own MiXCR run on the 5' RACE reads, TCRdb lists one record per CDR3 protein. The table records around 360,000 distinct CDR3 sequences, around a tenth of them present only once. The material sequenced was PBMCs, taken on the day of the first yellow fever vaccination. These receptors all come from a man aged 18 to 35 who received the YFV17D yellow fever vaccine. Each CDR3 is given with its conserved first and last residue. A D gene is named only where the DNA matches it firmly. Size tells how often a clone was seen (once, few, many) or the class of an expanded clone, and some rows leave it out.

d_call: TRBD1
clone_size: -
j_call: TRBJ2-2
v_call: TRBV6-5
cdr3_aa: CASSYSATGGTGELFF
cdr3_nt: TGTGCCAGCAGTTACTCGGCTACAGGGGGCACCGGGGAGCTGTTTTTT

d_call: TRBD2
clone_size: many
j_call: TRBJ2-3
v_call: TRBV5-1
cdr3_aa: CASSLGVAGGADTQYF
cdr3_nt: TGCGCCAGCAGCTTGGGGGTAGCGGGGGGGGCAGATACGCAGTATTTT

d_call: -
clone_size: -
j_call: TRBJ1-4
v_call: TRBV5-5
cdr3_aa: CASSTRRDPGVVFF
cdr3_nt: TGTGCCAGCAGCACTCGCCGCGATCCGGGAGTGGTGTTTTTT

d_call: -
clone_size: few
j_call: TRBJ2-6
v_call: TRBV12-3/TRBV12-4
cdr3_aa: CASRPAGANVLTF
cdr3_nt: TGTGCCAGCCGTCCCGCTGGGGCCAACGTCCTGACTTTC

d_call: TRBD1
clone_size: few
j_call: TRBJ2-3
v_call: TRBV20-1
cdr3_aa: CSATGTGHTDTQYF
cdr3_nt: TGCAGTGCTACCGGGACAGGGCACACAGATACGCAGTATTTT

d_call: -
clone_size: few
j_call: TRBJ2-5
v_call: TRBV27
cdr3_aa: CASSPYNTHQETQYF
cdr3_nt: TGTGCCAGCAGCCCTTACAATACGCACCAAGAGACCCAGTACTTC

d_call: TRBD2
clone_size: many
j_call: TRBJ2-3
v_call: TRBV6-4
cdr3_aa: CASSDGPAGADTQYF
cdr3_nt: TGTGCCAGCAGTGACGGTCCAGCGGGGGCGGATACGCAGTATTTT

d_call: TRBD2
clone_size: -
j_call: TRBJ2-3
v_call: TRBV12-3/TRBV12-4
cdr3_aa: CASTPGLPGGLSTDTQYF
cdr3_nt: TGTGCCAGCACCCCGGGGCTTCCGGGGGGGCTCAGCACAGATACGCAGTATTTT

d_call: TRBD2
clone_size: -
j_call: TRBJ2-1
v_call: TRBV7-6
cdr3_aa: CASSNSGGAGDEQFF
cdr3_nt: TGTGCCAGCAGCAATAGCGGGGGGGCGGGGGATGAGCAGTTCTTC

d_call: -
clone_size: -
j_call: TRBJ2-3
v_call: TRBV6-1
cdr3_aa: CASSDIFEGTDTQYF
cdr3_nt: TGTGCCAGCAGTGACATTTTCGAGGGCACAGATACGCAGTATTTT

d_call: TRBD1
clone_size: many
j_call: TRBJ2-5
v_call: TRBV6-2/TRBV6-3
cdr3_aa: CASSEGTDQETQYF
cdr3_nt: TGTGCCAGCAGTGAGGGGACAGACCAAGAGACCCAGTACTTC

d_call: TRBD1
clone_size: -
j_call: TRBJ2-4
v_call: TRBV7-9
cdr3_aa: CASGALRGLNIQYF
cdr3_nt: TGTGCCAGCGGGGCCCTGAGGGGGCTGAACATTCAGTACTTC

d_call: -
clone_size: -
j_call: TRBJ1-1
v_call: TRBV15
cdr3_aa: CATSPRGNTEAFF
cdr3_nt: TGTGCCACCTCCCCGCGGGGGAACACTGAAGCTTTCTTT

d_call: -
clone_size: many
j_call: TRBJ2-1
v_call: TRBV7-2
cdr3_aa: CASSLAGGDYNEQFF
cdr3_nt: TGTGCCAGCAGCTTAGCCGGGGGCGACTACAATGAGCAGTTCTTC

d_call: -
clone_size: -
j_call: TRBJ1-1
v_call: TRBV7-3
cdr3_aa: CASRRTGQSTEAFF
cdr3_nt: TGTGCCAGCAGGCGAACAGGGCAATCCACTGAAGCTTTCTTT

d_call: -
clone_size: -
j_call: TRBJ1-5
v_call: TRBV4-2
cdr3_aa: CASSQEFLPANQPQHF
cdr3_nt: TGTGCCAGCAGCCAAGAGTTTCTTCCGGCCAATCAGCCCCAGCATTTT

d_call: -
clone_size: many
j_call: TRBJ2-3
v_call: TRBV6-1
cdr3_aa: CASSEHRDPSDTQYF
cdr3_nt: TGTGCCAGCAGTGAACACAGGGATCCATCAGATACGCAGTATTTT

d_call: TRBD2
clone_size: -
j_call: TRBJ2-5
v_call: TRBV5-1
cdr3_aa: CASSSGDQLAGFQETQYF
cdr3_nt: TGCGCCAGCAGCTCAGGGGACCAACTAGCGGGGTTTCAAGAGACCCAGTACTTC

d_call: -
clone_size: many
j_call: TRBJ1-1
v_call: TRBV7-3
cdr3_aa: CASSGMNTEAFF
cdr3_nt: TGTGCCAGCAGCGGAATGAACACTGAAGCTTTCTTT

d_call: -
clone_size: -
j_call: TRBJ1-3
v_call: TRBV18
cdr3_aa: CASSSGSGGNTIYF
cdr3_nt: TGTGCCAGCTCATCCGGGAGTGGTGGAAACACCATATATTTT

d_call: -
clone_size: -
j_call: TRBJ1-5
v_call: TRBV7-8
cdr3_aa: CASRLMGGQPQHF
cdr3_nt: TGTGCCAGCAGACTTATGGGGGGTCAGCCCCAGCATTTT

d_call: TRBD2
clone_size: -
j_call: TRBJ2-3
v_call: TRBV11-3
cdr3_aa: CASSVTSVATDTQYF
cdr3_nt: TGTGCCAGCAGCGTGACTAGCGTCGCCACAGATACGCAGTATTTT

d_call: TRBD1
clone_size: few
j_call: TRBJ1-2
v_call: TRBV3-1
cdr3_aa: CASSQAGTDGYTF
cdr3_nt: TGTGCCAGCAGCCAGGCCGGGACAGATGGCTACACCTTC

d_call: TRBD1
clone_size: few
j_call: TRBJ2-1
v_call: TRBV5-4
cdr3_aa: CASSLAQGEFYEQFF
cdr3_nt: TGTGCCAGCAGCTTGGCACAGGGGGAGTTTTATGAGCAGTTCTTC

d_call: -
clone_size: many
j_call: TRBJ2-2
v_call: TRBV3-1
cdr3_aa: CASSPRRRTNTGELFF
cdr3_nt: TGTGCCAGCAGCCCGCGTCGGAGGACGAACACCGGGGAGCTGTTTTTT

d_call: -
clone_size: -
j_call: TRBJ2-2
v_call: TRBV7-6
cdr3_aa: CASSSVVEVTTGELFF
cdr3_nt: TGTGCCAGCAGCTCAGTGGTAGAGGTGACCACCGGGGAGCTGTTTTTT

d_call: TRBD1
clone_size: many
j_call: TRBJ2-1
v_call: TRBV11-3
cdr3_aa: CASSLQGENNEQFF
cdr3_nt: TGTGCCAGCAGCTTACAGGGGGAAAACAATGAGCAGTTCTTC

d_call: -
clone_size: -
j_call: TRBJ2-6
v_call: TRBV28
cdr3_aa: CASSGRDSGANVLTF
cdr3_nt: TGTGCCAGCAGTGGGCGGGATTCTGGGGCCAACGTCCTGACTTTC

d_call: TRBD1
clone_size: many
j_call: TRBJ2-1
v_call: TRBV4-2
cdr3_aa: CASSARQGGGNEQFF
cdr3_nt: TGTGCCAGCAGCGCCCGACAGGGGGGAGGGAATGAGCAGTTCTTC

d_call: -
clone_size: few
j_call: TRBJ1-4
v_call: TRBV18
cdr3_aa: CASSPQQVPGNSGTNEKLFF
cdr3_nt: TGTGCCAGCTCACCTCAACAAGTACCGGGAAACTCAGGGACTAATGAAAAACTGTTTTTT

d_call: TRBD2
clone_size: -
j_call: TRBJ2-1
v_call: TRBV5-1
cdr3_aa: CASSSSGDYNEQFF
cdr3_nt: TGCGCCAGCAGCTCTAGCGGGGACTACAATGAGCAGTTCTTC

d_call: -
clone_size: many
j_call: TRBJ2-6
v_call: TRBV6-1
cdr3_aa: CASSLGPGANVLTF
cdr3_nt: TGTGCCAGCTCCTTAGGGCCTGGGGCCAACGTCCTGACTTTC

d_call: -
clone_size: few
j_call: TRBJ2-3
v_call: TRBV12-3/TRBV12-4
cdr3_aa: CASSPRPGGQFPTDTQYF
cdr3_nt: TGTGCCAGCAGTCCGAGGCCCGGGGGCCAGTTCCCTACAGATACGCAGTATTTT

d_call: TRBD1
clone_size: many
j_call: TRBJ1-1
v_call: TRBV6-2/TRBV6-3
cdr3_aa: CASSPRTGPSQGEAFF
cdr3_nt: TGTGCCAGCAGTCCCCGGACAGGGCCAAGTCAGGGTGAAGCTTTCTTT

d_call: -
clone_size: few
j_call: TRBJ1-4
v_call: TRBV24-1
cdr3_aa: CATTQGNEKLFF
cdr3_nt: TGTGCCACCACCCAGGGGAATGAAAAACTGTTTTTT

d_call: TRBD2
clone_size: -
j_call: TRBJ2-1
v_call: TRBV5-1
cdr3_aa: CASSLRSAGGAEDEQFF
cdr3_nt: TGCGCCAGCAGCTTGCGGAGCGCCGGGGGGGCTGAGGATGAGCAGTTCTTC

d_call: -
clone_size: few
j_call: TRBJ1-4
v_call: TRBV20-1
cdr3_aa: CSAVAENEKLFF
cdr3_nt: TGCAGTGCTGTGGCGGAAAATGAAAAACTGTTTTTT

d_call: -
clone_size: -
j_call: TRBJ2-3
v_call: TRBV28
cdr3_aa: CASSLWGTQLRGIDTQYF
cdr3_nt: TGTGCCAGCAGTTTATGGGGGACTCAATTAAGGGGGATAGATACGCAGTATTTT

d_call: -
clone_size: few
j_call: TRBJ1-6
v_call: TRBV6-5
cdr3_aa: CASSLSPLLNYNSPLHF
cdr3_nt: TGTGCCAGCAGTTTGTCCCCTCTTTTGAACTATAATTCACCCCTCCACTTT